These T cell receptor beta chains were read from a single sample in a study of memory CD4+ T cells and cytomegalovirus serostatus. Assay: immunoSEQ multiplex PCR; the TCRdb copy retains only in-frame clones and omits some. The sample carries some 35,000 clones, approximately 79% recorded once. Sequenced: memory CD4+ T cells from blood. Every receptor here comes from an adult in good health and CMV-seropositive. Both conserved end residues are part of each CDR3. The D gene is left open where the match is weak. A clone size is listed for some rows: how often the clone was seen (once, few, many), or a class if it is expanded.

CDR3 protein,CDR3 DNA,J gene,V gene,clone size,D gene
CASSASGGNTEAFF,TGTGCCAGCAGTGCCAGCGGGGGGAACACTGAAGCTTTCTTT,TRBJ1-1,TRBV2,NA,NA
CASSPGQGAIAYGYTF,TGTGCCAGTAGTCCCGGACAGGGGGCCATCGCCTATGGCTACACCTTC,TRBJ1-2,TRBV19,NA,TRBD1
CASSSSGLYSNQPQHF,TGTGCCAGCAGCTCCTCGGGCCTTTATAGCAATCAGCCCCAGCATTTT,TRBJ1-5,TRBV7-8,NA,NA
CASRNNEQFF,TGTGCCAGCAGGAACAATGAGCAGTTCTTC,TRBJ2-1,TRBV6-6,NA,NA
CASSLQGAVNEQFF,TGCGCCAGCAGCTTACAGGGGGCGGTCAATGAGCAGTTCTTC,TRBJ2-1,TRBV5-1,NA,TRBD1
CASSSTQGSREGYTF,TGTGCCAGCAGTAGCACCCAGGGGAGTAGAGAGGGCTACACCTTC,TRBJ1-2,TRBV6-1,NA,NA
CASSQGWGEQYF,TGTGCCAGCAGCCAAGGGTGGGGCGAGCAGTACTTC,TRBJ2-7,TRBV14,NA,NA
CASSTSGPSNYGYTF,TGTGCCAGTAGTACGTCCGGGCCCTCTAACTATGGCTACACCTTC,TRBJ1-2,TRBV19,NA,NA
CASSGRNTGELFF,TGTGCCAGCTCGGGACGGAACACCGGGGAGCTGTTTTTT,TRBJ2-2,TRBV5-6,NA,NA
CASSPGQGWGRTEAFF,TGTGCCAGCAGCCCCGGACAGGGATGGGGTCGGACTGAAGCTTTCTTT,TRBJ1-1,TRBV28,few,TRBD1
CASSFGTGYFYGYTF,TGTGCCAGCAGCTTTGGGACAGGGTATTTTTATGGCTACACCTTC,TRBJ1-2,TRBV7-2,NA,TRBD1
CASSTGTGVNEKLFF,TGTGCCAGCAGCACAGGGACAGGGGTTAATGAAAAACTGTTTTTT,TRBJ1-4,TRBV11-1,NA,TRBD1
CASSLRGGGRSQPQHF,TGTGCCAGCAGTTTGCGTGGAGGGGGCAGAAGTCAGCCCCAGCATTTT,TRBJ1-5,TRBV28,NA,TRBD1
CASSRGFGQETQYF,TGCGCCAGCAGCCGCGGATTCGGTCAAGAGACCCAGTACTTC,TRBJ2-5,TRBV5-1,NA,NA
CASSVVGDSDTIYF,TGTGCCAGCAGCGTAGTAGGGGATTCGGACACCATATATTTT,TRBJ1-3,TRBV9,NA,NA
CARLAGGPTFYNEQFF,TGTGCCAGACTGGCGGGGGGCCCTACCTTTTACAATGAGCAGTTCTTC,TRBJ2-1,TRBV9,once,TRBD2
CAISESRAGRETQYF,TGTGCCATCAGTGAGTCTAGGGCAGGGAGAGAGACCCAGTACTTC,TRBJ2-5,TRBV10-3,NA,NA
CASSFGGGGAQPQHF,TGTGCCAGCAGTTTCGGGGGCGGAGGGGCTCAGCCCCAGCATTTT,TRBJ1-5,TRBV28,few,NA
CASSEVWDRDEQYF,TGTGCCAGCAGTGAAGTATGGGACAGGGACGAGCAGTACTTC,TRBJ2-7,TRBV6-1,NA,TRBD1
CASIPDRGREQYF,TGTGCCAGCATCCCTGACAGGGGAAGGGAGCAGTACTTC,TRBJ2-7,TRBV5-4,NA,TRBD1
CASSLGGQVGGETQYF,TGTGCCAGCAGCTTAGGGGGACAGGTCGGAGGAGAGACCCAGTACTTC,TRBJ2-5,TRBV11-1,NA,TRBD1
CASSLTPNTEAFF,TGTGCCAGCAGCTTGACACCGAACACTGAAGCTTTCTTT,TRBJ1-1,TRBV5-4,NA,NA
CASSGRAYEQYF,TGTGCCAGCAGCGGGAGGGCCTACGAGCAGTACTTC,TRBJ2-7,TRBV6-5,NA,TRBD2
CASSPLKGSNTGELFF,TGTGCCAGCAGCCCTCTGAAGGGTTCGAACACCGGGGAGCTGTTTTTT,TRBJ2-2,TRBV14,NA,NA
CASRPEYNSGELFF,TGTGCCAGCCGACCCGAGTATAATTCCGGGGAGCTGTTTTTT,TRBJ2-2,TRBV6-4,NA,NA
CASSPTGPGPYEQYF,TGTGCCAGCAGCCCGACTGGGCCTGGCCCCTACGAGCAGTACTTC,TRBJ2-7,TRBV6-5,NA,NA
CASSDSMRDRVTFSNQPQHF,TGTGCCAGCAGTGACTCAATGCGGGACAGGGTAACATTTAGCAATCAGCCCCAGCATTTT,TRBJ1-5,TRBV6-4,NA,TRBD1
CASSRTSGEKLFF,TGTGCCAGCAGTCGGACAAGCGGGGAAAAACTGTTTTTT,TRBJ1-4,TRBV28,NA,NA
CASSPNPRIDEQFF,TGCGCCAGCAGCCCTAATCCTCGGATAGATGAGCAGTTCTTC,TRBJ2-1,TRBV4-1,NA,NA
CASSLGLSNTGELFF,TGTGCCAGCAGCTTAGGCCTTTCGAACACCGGGGAGCTGTTTTTT,TRBJ2-2,TRBV7-2,once,NA
CSYDRAGGYTF,TGCAGTTATGACAGGGCAGGAGGCTACACCTTC,TRBJ1-2,TRBV20-1,once,TRBD1
CATSRGQANEKLFF,TGTGCCACCAGCAGAGGTCAGGCTAATGAAAAACTGTTTTTT,TRBJ1-4,TRBV15,NA,NA
CASSAQYGDEQFF,TGTGCCAGCAGCGCGCAATACGGAGATGAGCAGTTCTTC,TRBJ2-1,TRBV7-2,NA,NA
CASSQDRVDRGTGELFF,TGTGCCAGCAGCCAAGATCGGGTGGACAGGGGGACCGGGGAGCTGTTTTTT,TRBJ2-2,TRBV4-2,NA,TRBD1
CASSFARGYQETQYF,TGTGCCAGCAGTTTTGCGCGGGGGTACCAAGAGACCCAGTACTTC,TRBJ2-5,TRBV6-1,NA,TRBD2
CASSQEGGYGYTF,TGTGCCAGCAGCCAGGAGGGGGGCTATGGCTACACCTTC,TRBJ1-2,TRBV9,NA,NA
CAWSTGGLAGDYNEQFF,TGTGCCTGGAGCACTGGTGGACTAGCGGGGGATTACAATGAGCAGTTCTTC,TRBJ2-1,TRBV30,NA,TRBD2
CASSSVVGTNEKLFF,TGTGCCAGCAGCTCGGTTGTCGGAACTAATGAAAAACTGTTTTTT,TRBJ1-4,TRBV6-5,NA,NA
CASSLRSPGPTISYEQYF,TGTGCCAGCAGTCTACGCTCACCGGGACCCACAATCTCCTACGAGCAGTACTTC,TRBJ2-7,TRBV7-6,NA,NA
CASSSLSTRLYEQYF,TGTGCCAGCAGTTCTTTGAGCACGAGGTTATACGAGCAGTACTTC,TRBJ2-7,TRBV27,NA,NA
CASNGARYTPQHF,TGTGCCAGTAATGGGGCAAGGTATACGCCCCAGCATTTT,TRBJ1-5,TRBV19,NA,NA
CASSLGQLETQYF,TGTGCCAGCAGCTTGGGGCAGCTCGAGACCCAGTACTTC,TRBJ2-5,TRBV5-8,NA,NA
CASSPWGTTDTQYF,TGTGCCAGCAGCCCCTGGGGGACCACAGATACGCAGTATTTT,TRBJ2-3,TRBV7-1,NA,NA
CASSTRRDSYEQYF,TGTGCCAGCAGTACCCGCCGGGACTCTTACGAGCAGTACTTC,TRBJ2-7,TRBV6-6,NA,NA
CASSKPGLAGKEQFF,TGTGCCAGCAGTAAACCGGGACTAGCGGGTAAAGAGCAGTTCTTC,TRBJ2-1,TRBV28,once,TRBD2
CSALRVNIQYF,TGCAGTGCGTTACGGGTCAACATTCAGTACTTC,TRBJ2-4,TRBV20-1,NA,NA
CASSLGPEYGYTF,TGTGCCAGCAGCTTAGGGCCAGAGTATGGCTACACCTTC,TRBJ1-2,TRBV7-2,NA,NA
CASRVRTGALHF,TGTGCCAGCCGTGTCCGGACAGGGGCCCTCCACTTT,TRBJ1-6,TRBV6-5,NA,TRBD1
CASSQEREWAGDGYTF,TGCGCCAGCAGCCAAGAAAGGGAATGGGCAGGGGATGGCTACACCTTC,TRBJ1-2,TRBV4-3,once,NA
CASSSWTGGWSEQYF,TGTGCCAGCAGCTCCTGGACAGGGGGATGGAGCGAGCAGTACTTC,TRBJ2-7,TRBV5-6,NA,TRBD1
CASSMIEGSSGPQHF,TGTGCCAGTAGTATGATCGAGGGATCTTCAGGACCCCAGCATTTT,TRBJ1-5,TRBV19,NA,NA
CASSLGTSNTEAFF,TGCGCCAGCAGCTTGGGGACTTCTAACACTGAAGCTTTCTTT,TRBJ1-1,TRBV5-1,NA,NA
CASSLEGGRNGYTF,TGCGCCAGCAGCTTGGAGGGGGGCAGGAATGGCTACACCTTC,TRBJ1-2,TRBV5-1,NA,NA